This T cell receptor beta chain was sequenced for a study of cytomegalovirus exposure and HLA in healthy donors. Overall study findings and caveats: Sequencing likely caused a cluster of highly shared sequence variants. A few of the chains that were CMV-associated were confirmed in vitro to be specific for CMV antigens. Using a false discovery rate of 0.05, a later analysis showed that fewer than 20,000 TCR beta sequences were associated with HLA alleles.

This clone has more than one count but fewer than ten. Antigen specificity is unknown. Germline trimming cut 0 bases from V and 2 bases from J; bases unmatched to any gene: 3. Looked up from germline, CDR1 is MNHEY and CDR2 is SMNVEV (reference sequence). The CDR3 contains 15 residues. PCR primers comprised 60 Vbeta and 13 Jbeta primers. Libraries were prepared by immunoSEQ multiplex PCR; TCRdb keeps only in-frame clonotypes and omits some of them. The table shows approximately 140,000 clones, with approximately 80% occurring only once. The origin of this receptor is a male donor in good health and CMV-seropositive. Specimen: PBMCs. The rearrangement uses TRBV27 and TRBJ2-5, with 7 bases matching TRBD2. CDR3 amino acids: CASSLSLAPQETQYF. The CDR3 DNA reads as TGTGCCAGCAGTTTATCACTAGCGCCACAAGAGACCCAGTACTTC.